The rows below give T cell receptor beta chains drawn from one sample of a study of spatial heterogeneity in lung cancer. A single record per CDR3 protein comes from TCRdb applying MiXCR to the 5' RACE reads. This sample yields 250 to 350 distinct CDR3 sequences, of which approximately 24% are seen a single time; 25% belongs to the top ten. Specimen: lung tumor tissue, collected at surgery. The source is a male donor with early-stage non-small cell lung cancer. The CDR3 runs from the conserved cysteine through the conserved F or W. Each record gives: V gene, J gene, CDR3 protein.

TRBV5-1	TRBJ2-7	CASSLLLAGAYEQYF
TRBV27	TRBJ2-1	CASSLPGEGYNEQFF
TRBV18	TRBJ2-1	CASSPPGSGRSSSYNEQFF
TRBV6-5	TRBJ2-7	CASSYGGGAGGEQYF
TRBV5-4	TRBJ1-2	CASNGGEGYTF
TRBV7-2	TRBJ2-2	CASSLVKGYTGELFF
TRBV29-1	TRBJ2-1	CSVEGSPSGSSYNEQFF
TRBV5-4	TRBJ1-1	CASSYPTGNTEAFF
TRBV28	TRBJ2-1	CASSLTVTYNEQFF
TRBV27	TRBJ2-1	CASSFLAGTNEQFF
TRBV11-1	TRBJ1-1	CASSLASETEAFF
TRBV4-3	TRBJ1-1	CASSQDLGDTEAFF
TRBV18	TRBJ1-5	CASSPLDRAMQPQHF
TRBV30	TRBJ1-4	CAWSVLGQGYEKLFF
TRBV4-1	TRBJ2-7	CAGSQGTGLAYEQYF
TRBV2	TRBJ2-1	CASSSGSGQFF
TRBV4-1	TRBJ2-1	CASSQDLPRDTYNEQFF
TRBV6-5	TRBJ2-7	CASSYLPGLADEQYF
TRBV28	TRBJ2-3	CASSQTGTTDTQYF
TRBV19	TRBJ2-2	CASSHSRATSGRARGTGELFF
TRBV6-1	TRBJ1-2	CASIDDYGYTF
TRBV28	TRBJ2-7	CASSLQIAYEQYF
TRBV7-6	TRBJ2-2	CASSLDPSGELFF
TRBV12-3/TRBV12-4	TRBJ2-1	CASRKTSGRVNEQFF
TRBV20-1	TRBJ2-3	CSAPGLASTGDTQYF
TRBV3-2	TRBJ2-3	CASSPPGTDTQYF
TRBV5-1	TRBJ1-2	CASSLGGGKDGYTF
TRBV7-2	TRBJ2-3	CASRGQGAPTDTQYF
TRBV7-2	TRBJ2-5	CASRPRHLQETQYF
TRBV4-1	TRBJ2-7	CASSQDPTGGDEQYF
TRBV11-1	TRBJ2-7	CASTPTLGGSYEQYF
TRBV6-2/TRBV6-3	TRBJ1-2	CASSYSTFRQPGNGYTF
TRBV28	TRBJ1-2	CASSLSPWGHQSRYTF
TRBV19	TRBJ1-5	CASGIEDRANQPQHF
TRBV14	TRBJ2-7	CASSPRDYYEQYF
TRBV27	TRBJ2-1	CASSLGSIHEQFF
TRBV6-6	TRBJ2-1	CASSWPGEGNEQFF
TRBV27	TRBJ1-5	CASGLQGTANQPQHF
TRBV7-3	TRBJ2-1	CASSRLAGGQGEQFF
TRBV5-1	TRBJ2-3	CASSIGTVSYTQYF
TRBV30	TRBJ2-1	CAWSVWGSTGPYNEQFF
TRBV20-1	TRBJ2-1	CSAREIAGAYNEQFF
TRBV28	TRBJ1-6	CASGDIRGSPLHF
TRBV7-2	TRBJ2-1	CASSFSGGNEQFF
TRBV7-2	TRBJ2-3	CASTQGRGFTVADTQYF
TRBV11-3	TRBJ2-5	CASSWAGAHETQYF